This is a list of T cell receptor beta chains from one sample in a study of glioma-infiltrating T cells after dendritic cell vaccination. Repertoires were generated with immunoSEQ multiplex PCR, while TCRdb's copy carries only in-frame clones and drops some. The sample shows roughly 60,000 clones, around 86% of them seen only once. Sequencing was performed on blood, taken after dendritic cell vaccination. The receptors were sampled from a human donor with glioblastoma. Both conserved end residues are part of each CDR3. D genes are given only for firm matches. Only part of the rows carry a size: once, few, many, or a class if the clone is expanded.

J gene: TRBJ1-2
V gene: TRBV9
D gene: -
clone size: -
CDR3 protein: CASSELSAPPQVEYGYTF
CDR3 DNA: TGTGCCAGCAGCGAACTTTCGGCCCCGCCCCAGGTCGAGTATGGCTACACCTTC

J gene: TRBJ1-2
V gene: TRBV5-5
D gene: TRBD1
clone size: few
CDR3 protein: CASSIQGASGYTF
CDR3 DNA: TGTGCCAGCAGCATACAGGGGGCCAGTGGCTACACCTTC

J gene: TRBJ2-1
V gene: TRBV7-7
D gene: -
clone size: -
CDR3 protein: CASSGRGNEQFF
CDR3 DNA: TGTGCTAGCAGTGGTCGGGGGAATGAGCAGTTCTTC

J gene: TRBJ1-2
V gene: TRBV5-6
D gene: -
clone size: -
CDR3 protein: CASSLGVRVTLNGYTF
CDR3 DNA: TGTGCCAGCAGCTTGGGGGTGAGGGTGACCCTAAATGGCTACACCTTC

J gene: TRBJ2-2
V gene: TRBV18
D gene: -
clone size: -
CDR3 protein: CASSPPGQNTGELFF
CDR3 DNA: TGTGCCAGCTCACCCCCCGGACAGAACACCGGGGAGCTGTTTTTT

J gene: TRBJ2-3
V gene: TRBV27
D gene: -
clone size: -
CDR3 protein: CASSFLSTDTQYF
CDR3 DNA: TGTGCCAGCAGTTTTTTATCCACAGATACGCAGTATTTT

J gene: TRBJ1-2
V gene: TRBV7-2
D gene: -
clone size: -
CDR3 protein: CASSLTPGANYGYTF
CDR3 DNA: TGTGCCAGCAGCCTAACTCCAGGGGCTAACTATGGCTACACCTTC

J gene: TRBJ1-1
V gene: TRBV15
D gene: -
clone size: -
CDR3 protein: CATSREAGAEAFF
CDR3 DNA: TGTGCCACCAGCAGAGAGGCAGGGGCTGAAGCTTTCTTT

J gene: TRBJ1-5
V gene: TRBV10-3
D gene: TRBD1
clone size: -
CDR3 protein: CAITEDRAAPQHF
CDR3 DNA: TGTGCCATCACCGAGGACAGGGCGGCTCCCCAGCATTTT

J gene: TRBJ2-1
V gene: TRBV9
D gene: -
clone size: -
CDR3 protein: CASSVGVREDEQFF
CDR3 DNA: TGTGCCAGCAGCGTAGGGGTCAGGGAAGATGAGCAGTTCTTC

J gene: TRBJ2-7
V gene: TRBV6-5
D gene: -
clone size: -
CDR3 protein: CASSYGQREQYF
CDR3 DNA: TGTGCCAGCAGTTACGGGCAACGCGAGCAGTACTTC

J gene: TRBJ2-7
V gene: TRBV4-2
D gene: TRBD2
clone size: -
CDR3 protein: CASSQTTSGKWEQYF
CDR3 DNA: TGTGCCAGCAGCCAAACGACTAGCGGGAAGTGGGAGCAGTACTTC

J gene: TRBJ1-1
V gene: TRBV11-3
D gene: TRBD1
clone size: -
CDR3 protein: CASSLGQAGGTEAFF
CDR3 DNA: TGTGCCAGCAGCCTGGGACAGGCTGGGGGCACTGAAGCTTTCTTT